Following are 10 T cell receptor beta chains from one sample sequenced in a study of PD-L1 blockade in urothelial cancer. Time point meaning: pretreatment peripheral blood. Sequencing was performed with immunoSEQ multiplex PCR; in TCRdb, only in-frame clones are kept and a portion is missing. The repertoire holds 50,000 to 75,000 clones, around four fifths seen once, with 1.5% to 2% in the top ten. Sequenced material: PBMCs, taken around atezolizumab (anti-PD-L1) treatment. These receptors originate from a man in his 70s with urothelial cancer.

This chain links TRBV6-5 with TRBJ2-7; weak D call: TRBD1 (5 bases). This CDR3 has 15 amino acids. V was trimmed by 0 bases and J by 0 bases, leaving 9 bases between them. CDR1 and CDR2 (germline): MNHEY, SVGAGI. CDR3 in amino acids: CASSYSMDISYEQYF. The CDR3, as DNA: TGTGCCAGCAGTTACTCGATGGACATCTCCTACGAGCAGTACTTC.

The chain carries TRBV15 and TRBJ1-2, with D perhaps matching TRBD1 (5 bases). The CDR3 runs to 16 residues. Germline V gives CDR1 LNHNV, CDR2 YYDKDF (reference sequence). Trimming stripped 1 base from V and 0 bases from J, with 12 bases between. CDR3 coding DNA: TGTGCCACCAGCAGAGCCCGCGACAGCTCTAACTATGGCTACACCTTC. Its translation: CATSRARDSSNYGYTF.

The J gene is TRBJ2-7, the V gene TRBV5-4; 9 positions match TRBD1. V gave up 3 bases and J gave up 3 bases; unmatched junction bases: 4. The CDR3 runs to 14 residues. Germline loops: CDR1 SGHNT, CDR2 YYREEE (reference sequence). The CDR3 DNA follows: TGTGCCAGCAGCTCCGACAGGGGGTTCTACGAGCAGTACTTC. Protein sequence: CASSSDRGFYEQYF.

The J gene is TRBJ2-7, the V gene TRBV7-9; 7 nucleotides align to TRBD2. The CDR3 covers 14 residues. Trimming cost V 4 bases and J 0 bases; bases outside gene matches: 3. Per germline, CDR1 SEHNR and CDR2 FQNEAQ (reference sequence). The CDR3 region is CASSSGGSSYEQYF. As DNA, the CDR3 is TGTGCCAGCAGCTCGGGCGGGAGCTCCTACGAGCAGTACTTC.

CDR3 nucleotide sequence: TGCGCCAGCAGCAGAACAGGGGATAACACCGGGGAGCTGTTTTTT. Translating gives CASSRTGDNTGELFF. The chain uses TRBV5-1 and TRBJ2-2, with 7 bases lining up with TRBD1. Germline loops: CDR1 SGHRS, CDR2 YFSETQ. The V gene end was trimmed by 4 bases and the J gene end by 2 bases; junction bases not matched to a gene: 5. The CDR3 runs to 15 residues.

The chain couples TRBV11-3 to TRBJ2-3, with D possibly being TRBD1 (5 bases). Germline CDR1 and CDR2: SGHNT and YENEEA. This CDR3 is 14 amino acids long. Trimming left V 5 bases short and J 6 bases short, with 15 bases between. CDR3 amino acids: CASSIERGADTQYF. DNA for the CDR3: TGTGCCAGCAGCATCGAAAGGGGCGCGGATACGCAGTATTTT.

The J gene is TRBJ2-7, the V gene TRBV6-5, with D uncertain. CDR1 and CDR2 from the germline V gene are MNHEY and SVGAGI. With 3 bases removed from V and 4 bases from J, the gap between germline ends came to 10 bases. The CDR3 runs to 13 residues. CDR3 in DNA: TGTGCCAGCAGTTATCGCGCTGGTTACGAGCAGTACTTC. Protein sequence: CASSYRAGYEQYF.

This chain connects TRBV4-2 to TRBJ1-1; D remains ambiguous. The germline gives CDR1 LGHNA, CDR2 YNFKEQ. With 0 bases removed from V and 1 base from J, the gap between germline ends came to 9 bases. The CDR3 has 15 residues. CDR3: CASSQDAVQNTEAFF. CDR3 in DNA: TGTGCCAGCAGCCAAGATGCGGTCCAGAACACTGAAGCTTTCTTT.

This clone turned up a few times. V and J are TRBV5-1 and TRBJ1-2; TRBD1 might be the D (6 bases). This CDR3 comprises 15 residues. CDR1 and CDR2 (germline): SGHRS, YFSETQ. Deletions cut 2 bases from V and 6 bases from J, with 17 bases between. The CDR3 region is CASSLFSEQGDGYTF. CDR3 in DNA: TGCGCCAGCAGCTTATTCTCCGAACAGGGTGATGGCTACACCTTC.

The chain carries TRBV18 and TRBJ2-5, with D uncertain. The CDR3 has 14 residues. Deletions cut 0 bases from V and 4 bases from J, with 9 bases between. Germline-derived CDR1 and CDR2 are KGHSH and LQKENI. The DNA for the CDR3 is TGTGCCAGCTCACCACCGGTTACGAGAGAGACCCAGTACTTC. It is translated as CASSPPVTRETQYF. The full variable domain, completed using reference TRBV18 and TRBJ2-5, is NAGVMQNPRHLVRRRGQEARLRCSPMKGHSHVYWYRQLPEEGLKFMVYLQKENIIDESGMPKERFSAEFPKEGPSILRIQQVVRGDSAAYFCASSPPVTRETQYFGPGTRLLVL.